The TCR beta chain described here comes from a study of identical twins. A remark on this clonotype: The antigen is not known.

CDR1 and CDR2 from the germline V gene are SGHAT and FQNNGV. The CDR3 sequence is 19 residues long. Unmatched junction bases numbered 17, after V lost 5 bases and J lost 2 bases. Study results and caveats: The more abundant beta clonotypes in cord blood had fewer insertions, and memory repertoires did not show this.

TCRdb passed the 5' RACE reads through MiXCR, listing each CDR3 protein once. The table shows about 790,000 distinct CDR3 sequences, with 15% to 20% occurring only once. The data were also submitted as part of a second study, on T cells expressing NK-cell markers. That study adds: For several experiments, T cell sorting was restricted to the alpha-beta TCR population by means of an anti-gamma-delta TCR antibody. As a fraction of CD8+ T cells, dominant NKG2C+ clonotypes reached roughly 1.0-7.0% in about six donors. Dominance of the CD3+CD56-NKG2C+ fraction by these clonotypes also held in four donors.

This chain connects TRBV11-2 to TRBJ2-3; 9 nucleotides agree with TRBD1. Sequenced sample: PBMCs. The sequence was obtained from a woman younger than 35 in good health. Here the CDR3 reads CASSPSDRGIGRFTDTQYF. In nucleotides, the CDR3 is TGTGCCAGCAGCCCTTCGGACAGGGGTATTGGGCGATTCACAGATACGCAGTATTTT.